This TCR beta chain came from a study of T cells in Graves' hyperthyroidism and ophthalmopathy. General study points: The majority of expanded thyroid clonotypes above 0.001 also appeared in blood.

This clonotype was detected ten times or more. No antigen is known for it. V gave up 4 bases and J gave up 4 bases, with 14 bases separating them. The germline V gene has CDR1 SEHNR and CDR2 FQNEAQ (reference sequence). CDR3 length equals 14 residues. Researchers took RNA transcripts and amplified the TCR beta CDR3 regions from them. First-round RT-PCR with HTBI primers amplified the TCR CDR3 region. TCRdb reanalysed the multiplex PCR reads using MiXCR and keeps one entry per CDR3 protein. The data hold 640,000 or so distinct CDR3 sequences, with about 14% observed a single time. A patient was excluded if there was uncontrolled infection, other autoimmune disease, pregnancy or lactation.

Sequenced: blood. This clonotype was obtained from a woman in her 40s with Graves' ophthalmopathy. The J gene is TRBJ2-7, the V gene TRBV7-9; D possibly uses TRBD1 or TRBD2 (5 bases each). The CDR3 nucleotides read TGTGCCAGCAGCTCCGGGACCGTCAAGTACGAGCAGTACTTC. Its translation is CASSSGTVKYEQYF.